This entry describes one T cell receptor beta chain. The antigen remains unidentified. A much more abundant neighbour one base away suggests this may be a read error. The data belong to a study of breast tumors, draining lymph nodes, adjacent tissues. Study-wide results and caveats: Tumor repertoires ranked between lymph nodes and nontumor tissue in diversity, with V and J gene preferences.

The CDR3 runs to 16 residues. Germline V CDR1 and CDR2: SEHNR, FQNEAQ (reference sequence). Axillary draining lymph nodes of breast cancer patients supplied the node samples. In TCRdb, the multiplex PCR reads were re-called with MiXCR into one record per CDR3 protein. The sample has about 230,000 distinct CDR3 sequences, roughly 30% seen once. The chain couples TRBV7-9 to TRBJ1-1; TRBD1 aligns across 7 bases. The sample was axillary lymph node tissue. The source is a female donor with breast cancer. Some clones in this sample may be carry-over from other donors' samples. The DNA of the CDR3 is TGTGTCAGCAGCTTAGGTAAATTGGACAGGCACACTGAAGCTTTCTTT. Protein sequence: CVSSLGKLDRHTEAFF.